These 17 T cell receptor beta chains share one sample of origin, sequenced in a study of T-cell memory formation after mild COVID-19. TCRdb redid the calling of the 5' RACE reads with MiXCR, one entry per CDR3 protein. This table holds 85,000 to 130,000 distinct CDR3 sequences, approximately 17% found once. Sequencing was done on a sample of PBMCs or a T cell subset sorted from them (not recorded which). The receptors come from an adult woman who had mild COVID-19 (a few samples of this study predate the infection). Cell type and time point are not known.

This clonotype was seen only a few times. The chain is built from TRBV6-6 and TRBJ2-7, with D unclear. CDR1 and CDR2 from the germline V gene are MNHNY and SVGAGI (reference sequence). The V gene lost 5 bases and the J gene lost 5 bases, with 13 bases spanning the gap. The CDR3 totals 13 residues. CDR3 protein: CASSDAGVHEQYF. DNA for the CDR3: TGTGCCAGCAGTGACGCAGGAGTACACGAGCAGTACTTC.

CDR3 protein: CASSAKGAPPHEQYF. CDR3 DNA: TGTGCCAGCAGCGCCAAGGGGGCCCCGCCCCACGAGCAGTACTTC. This rearrangement joins TRBV9 to TRBJ2-7; 7 positions match TRBD1. Germline-derived CDR1 and CDR2 are SGDLS and YYNGEE. Losses at the gene ends were 3 bases for V and 5 bases for J; bases not matched to a gene: 11. The length of the CDR3 is 15 residues.

This clonotype was seen a few times. The chain links TRBV5-6 to TRBJ2-1; 11 nucleotides agree with TRBD2. CDR1 is SGHDT, CDR2 YYEEEE, per germline. With 1 base clipped from V and 7 bases from J, the junction kept 10 bases outside the gene matches. CDR3 length: 17 residues. DNA for the CDR3: TGTGCCAGCAGCTTGTGGGGACCGGGACTAGCGGCGAATGAGCAGTTCTTC. It encodes CASSLWGPGLAANEQFF.

The chain is built from TRBV20-1 and TRBJ2-1; TRBD2 is a possible D gene (6 bases). The CDR3 contains 17 residues. V lost 1 base to trimming and J lost 6 bases, with 22 bases between them. CDR1 and CDR2 from the germline V gene are DFQATT and SNEGSKA (reference sequence). CDR3 protein: CSARGRVVGRVSNEQFF. The CDR3 DNA is TGCAGTGCTAGAGGGAGGGTAGTGGGCAGGGTTTCCAATGAGCAGTTCTTC.

A few counts support this clonotype. The chain joins TRBV5-1 to TRBJ2-1, with TRBD2 matching 11 bases. The trim removed 2 bases at V and 8 bases at J, leaving 9 bases unmatched. The CDR3 extends over 16 amino acids. Per germline, CDR1 SGHRS and CDR2 YFSETQ. CDR3 nucleotides: TGCGCCAGCAGCTTACTAGCGGGAGACGGAGGCGATGAGCAGTTCTTC. As protein: CASSLLAGDGGDEQFF.

This clonotype was observed a few times. The gene calls are TRBV6-2 or TRBV6-3 and TRBJ2-7; 7 nucleotides agree with TRBD2. The CDR3 consists of 14 residues. Germline V gene lookup returns CDR1 MNHEY and CDR2 SVGEGT. The V and J ends lost 8 bases and 0 bases, in that order; junction bases with no gene match: 7. CDR3 loop: CASWERGPSYEQYF. For the CDR3, the DNA is TGTGCCAGCTGGGAGCGGGGTCCCTCCTACGAGCAGTACTTC.

At least ten counts were recorded for this clonotype. The chain combines TRBV25-1 with TRBJ2-7; D not certain. Germline V gives CDR1 MGHDK, CDR2 SYGVNS. Deletions cut 5 bases from V and 3 bases from J, with 8 bases between. There are 12 residues in the CDR3. The CDR3 sequence is CASSSHSYEQYF. In DNA, the CDR3 is TGTGCCAGCAGTTCCCACAGCTACGAGCAGTACTTC.

The gene calls are TRBV27 and TRBJ2-7; D call uncertain. This CDR3 has 10 residues. From germline, CDR1 is MNHEY and CDR2 SMNVEV (reference sequence). The V end lost 8 bases, the J end lost 3 bases, and 5 bases lay between the germline ends. In nucleotides, the CDR3 is TGTGCCAGCGGATACTACGAGCAGTACTTC. Amino acid sequence: CASGYYEQYF.

The genes are TRBV15 and TRBJ1-5; the D gene is possibly TRBD1 (5 bases). The ends were cut back, 1 base at V and 3 bases at J, with 10 bases in the middle. CDR1 and CDR2 from the germline V gene are LNHNV and YYDKDF (reference sequence). This CDR3 is built from 15 residues. CDR3 nucleotide sequence: TGTGCCACCAGCAGAGGGGACCCTTTCAATCAGCCCCAGCATTTT. Translated: CATSRGDPFNQPQHF.

In this sample, this clonotype turned up a few times. The chain is built from TRBV13 and TRBJ2-3, with D hard to call. Germline V CDR1 and CDR2: PRHDT, FYEKMQ (reference sequence). This CDR3 is 14 amino acids long. The germline V and J ends were trimmed by 1 base and 4 bases, with 9 bases remaining between them. CDR3 residues: CASSLEKPADTQYF. The DNA for the CDR3 is TGTGCCAGCAGCTTAGAGAAGCCGGCAGATACGCAGTATTTT.

This clonotype showed up many times. This chain uses TRBV5-6 with TRBJ2-3, with D unclear. The CDR3 runs 12 residues. Germline V gene data show CDR1 as SGHDT and CDR2 as YYEEEE. The V and J ends lost 0 bases and 10 bases respectively, with 9 bases between them. The CDR3 reads CASSLAMSPQYF. As DNA, the CDR3 is TGTGCCAGCAGCTTGGCCATGAGTCCGCAGTATTTT.

This clonotype has more than one count but fewer than ten. An end of the junction differs from the germline gene, which may be a read error. The chain has TRBV12-3 or TRBV12-4 and TRBJ1-1; TRBD1 matches 9 bases. The CDR3 covers 12 residues. CDR3 residues: CVDRGMNTEAFF. The CDR3 bases are TGCGTGGACAGGGGAATGAACACTGAAGCTTTCTTT.

This clonotype was observed a few times. The V gene is TRBV7-3, the J gene TRBJ1-1; a weak D match, TRBD1 (5 bases). This CDR3 is 16 amino acids long. Germline-derived CDR1 and CDR2 are SGHTA and FQGTGA. The V end lost 0 bases, the J end lost 1 base, and 12 bases lay between the germline ends. Here the CDR3 DNA reads TGTGCCAGCAGCTTAACGTTAATTACAGGGAACACTGAAGCTTTCTTT. Protein: CASSLTLITGNTEAFF.

The chain joins TRBV7-9 to TRBJ2-7; tentatively, D is TRBD1 (5 bases). Germline-derived CDR1 and CDR2 are SEHNR and FQNEAQ (reference sequence). Trimming removed 5 bases at V and 5 bases at J, with 16 bases between. The CDR3 runs 14 residues. The CDR3 sequence: CASSAQGRAHEQYF. In nucleotides, the CDR3 is TGTGCCAGCAGCGCTCAGGGCAGGGCCCACGAGCAGTACTTC.

This clonotype has at least ten counts. V usage is TRBV12-3 or TRBV12-4 and J usage is TRBJ2-4; D remains ambiguous. V lost 5 bases, J lost 0 bases, and 11 bases lay in between. CDR3 size: 15 residues. The CDR3 here is CASSLREVAKNIQYF. DNA of the CDR3: TGTGCCAGCAGTCTCCGAGAGGTAGCCAAAAACATTCAGTACTTC.

This clonotype was found a few times. The chain carries TRBV20-1 and TRBJ2-1; 13 bases are shared with TRBD2. The CDR3 spans 15 residues. J lost 4 bases, V lost 5 bases, and 5 bases had no gene match. Germline CDR1 reads DFQATT; CDR2 reads SNEGSKA (reference sequence). DNA of the CDR3: TGCAGTGCTTGGGGGGGACTAGCGGGATACAATGAGCAGTTCTTC. Its translation is CSAWGGLAGYNEQFF.

The chain employs TRBV9 and TRBJ1-1, with D tentatively TRBD1 (5 bases). This CDR3 has 16 amino acids. CDR1 is SGDLS and CDR2 is YYNGEE in the germline V gene. V was clipped by 9 bases and J by 4 bases, with 25 bases between them. The CDR3 spells CATSPTGGGSGTEAFF. The CDR3 DNA reads TGTGCCACCTCCCCGACTGGGGGAGGCAGTGGCACTGAAGCTTTCTTT.